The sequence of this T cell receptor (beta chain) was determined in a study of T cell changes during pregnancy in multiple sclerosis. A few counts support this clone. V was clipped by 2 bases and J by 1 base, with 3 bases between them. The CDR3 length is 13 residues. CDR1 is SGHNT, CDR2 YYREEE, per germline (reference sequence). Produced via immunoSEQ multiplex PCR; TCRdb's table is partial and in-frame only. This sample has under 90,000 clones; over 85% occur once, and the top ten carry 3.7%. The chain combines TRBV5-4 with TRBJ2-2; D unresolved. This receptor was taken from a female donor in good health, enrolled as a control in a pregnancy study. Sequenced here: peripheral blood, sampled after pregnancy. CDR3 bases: TGTGCCAGCAGCTTCAGGAACACCGGGGAGCTGTTTTTT. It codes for CASSFRNTGELFF.